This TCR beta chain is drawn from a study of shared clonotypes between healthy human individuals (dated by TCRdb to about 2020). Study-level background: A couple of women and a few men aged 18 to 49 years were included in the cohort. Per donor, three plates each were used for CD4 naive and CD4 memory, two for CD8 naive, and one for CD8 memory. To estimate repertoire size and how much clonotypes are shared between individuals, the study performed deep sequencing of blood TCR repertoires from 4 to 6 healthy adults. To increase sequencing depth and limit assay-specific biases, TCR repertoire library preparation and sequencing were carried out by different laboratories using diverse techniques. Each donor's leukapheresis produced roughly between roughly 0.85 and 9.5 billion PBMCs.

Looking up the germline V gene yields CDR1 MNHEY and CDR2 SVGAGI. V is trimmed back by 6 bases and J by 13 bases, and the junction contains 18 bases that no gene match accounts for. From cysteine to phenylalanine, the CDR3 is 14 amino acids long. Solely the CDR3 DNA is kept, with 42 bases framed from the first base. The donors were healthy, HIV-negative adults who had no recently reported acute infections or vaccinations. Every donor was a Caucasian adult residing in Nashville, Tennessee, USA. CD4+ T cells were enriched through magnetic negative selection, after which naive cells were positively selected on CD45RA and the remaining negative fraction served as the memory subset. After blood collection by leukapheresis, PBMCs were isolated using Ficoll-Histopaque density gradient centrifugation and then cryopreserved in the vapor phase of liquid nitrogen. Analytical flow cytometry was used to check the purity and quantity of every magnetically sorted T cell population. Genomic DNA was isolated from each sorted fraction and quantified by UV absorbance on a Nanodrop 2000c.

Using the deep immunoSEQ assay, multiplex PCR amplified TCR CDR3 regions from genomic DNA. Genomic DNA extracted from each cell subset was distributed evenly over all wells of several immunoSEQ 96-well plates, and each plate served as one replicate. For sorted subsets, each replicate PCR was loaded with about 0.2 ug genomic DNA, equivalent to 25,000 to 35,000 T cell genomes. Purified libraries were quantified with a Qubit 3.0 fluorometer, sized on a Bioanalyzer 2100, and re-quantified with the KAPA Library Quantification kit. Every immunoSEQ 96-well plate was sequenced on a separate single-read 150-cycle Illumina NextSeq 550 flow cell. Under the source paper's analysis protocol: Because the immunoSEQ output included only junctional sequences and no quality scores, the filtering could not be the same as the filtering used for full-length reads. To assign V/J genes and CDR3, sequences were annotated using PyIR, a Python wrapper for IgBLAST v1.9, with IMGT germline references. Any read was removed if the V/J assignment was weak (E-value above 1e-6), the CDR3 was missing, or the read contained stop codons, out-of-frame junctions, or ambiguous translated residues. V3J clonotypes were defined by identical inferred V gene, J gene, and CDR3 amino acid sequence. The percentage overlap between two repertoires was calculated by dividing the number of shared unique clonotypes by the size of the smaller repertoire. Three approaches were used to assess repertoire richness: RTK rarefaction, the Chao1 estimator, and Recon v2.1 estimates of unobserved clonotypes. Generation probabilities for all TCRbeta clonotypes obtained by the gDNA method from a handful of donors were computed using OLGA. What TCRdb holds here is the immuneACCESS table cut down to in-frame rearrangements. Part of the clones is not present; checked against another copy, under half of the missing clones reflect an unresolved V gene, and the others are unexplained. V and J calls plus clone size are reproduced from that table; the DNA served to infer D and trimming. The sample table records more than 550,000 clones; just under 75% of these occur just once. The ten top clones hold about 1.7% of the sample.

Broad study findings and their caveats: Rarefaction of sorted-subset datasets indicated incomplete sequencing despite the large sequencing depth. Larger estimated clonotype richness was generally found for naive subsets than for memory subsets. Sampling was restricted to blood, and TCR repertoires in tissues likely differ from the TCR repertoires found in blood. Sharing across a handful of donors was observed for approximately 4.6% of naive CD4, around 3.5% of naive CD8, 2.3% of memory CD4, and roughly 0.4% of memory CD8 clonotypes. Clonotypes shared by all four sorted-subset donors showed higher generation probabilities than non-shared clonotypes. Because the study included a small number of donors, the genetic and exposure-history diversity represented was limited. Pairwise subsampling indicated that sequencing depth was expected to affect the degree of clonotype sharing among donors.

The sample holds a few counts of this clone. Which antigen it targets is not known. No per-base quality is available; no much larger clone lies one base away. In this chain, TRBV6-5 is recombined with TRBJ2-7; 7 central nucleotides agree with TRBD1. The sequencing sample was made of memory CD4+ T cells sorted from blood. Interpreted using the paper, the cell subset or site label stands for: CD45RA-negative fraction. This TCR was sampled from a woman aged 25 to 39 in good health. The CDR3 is CASRYRDRGESTYF. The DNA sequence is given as TGTGCCAGCAGGTACCGGGACAGAGGGGAGTCTACCTACTTC.